Included here is one TCR beta chain sequence, with context. This sample is part of a study of cytomegalovirus exposure and HLA in healthy donors. PCR amplification relied on 60 Vbeta primers (plus 13 Jbeta primers). Clones were read by immunoSEQ multiplex PCR, and TCRdb kept only the in-frame ones, dropping some. The repertoire includes 100,000 or so clones, about 80% of them detected once, and about 4.3% sits in the top ten. Germline V gene lookup returns CDR1 GTSNPN and CDR2 SVGIG (reference sequence). V lost 0 bases and J lost 10; bases outside the gene matches: 9. The CDR3 has 15 residues. The TCR originated in a man aged 40-49 years in good health and CMV-seronegative. The sequencing input was PBMCs. V and J are TRBV30 and TRBJ2-1, with 10 bases that match TRBD1. In DNA, the CDR3 is TGTGCCTGGAGTGTAGGGACAGGGGCTCCTGAGGAGCAGTTCTTC. Translating gives CAWSVGTGAPEEQFF.